Listed below are T cell receptor beta chains from one sample, sequenced in a study of resident and recirculating memory T cells in vitiligo. Generated by immunoSEQ multiplex PCR, the TCRdb table keeps only in-frame clones and is missing some. The sample records 40,000 to 50,000 clones, nearly 95% being singletons. The sample was blood. The source of these receptors is a male donor with vitiligo. Both conserved end residues are part of each CDR3. The order of the fields is CDR3 protein, CDR3 DNA, J gene, V gene, clone size, D gene. A D gene is named only where the DNA matches it firmly. Rows may omit the clone size; those that give it use once, few, many or a size class.

CDR3aa: CASSLEQFF
CDR3nt: TGTGCCAGCAGCCTCGAGCAGTTCTTC
j_gene: TRBJ2-1
v_gene: TRBV21-1
abundance: .
d_gene: .

CDR3aa: CALVRQIAYEQYF
CDR3nt: TGTGCCTTGGTGCGGCAAATTGCTTACGAGCAGTACTTC
j_gene: TRBJ2-7
v_gene: TRBV30
abundance: .
d_gene: .

CDR3aa: CAISLGLAGDETQYF
CDR3nt: TGTGCCATCAGCCTCGGACTAGCGGGGGATGAGACCCAGTACTTC
j_gene: TRBJ2-5
v_gene: TRBV10-3
abundance: .
d_gene: TRBD2

CDR3aa: CASSPQPYNSPLHF
CDR3nt: TGTGCCAGCAGCCCACAGCCTTATAATTCACCCCTCCACTTT
j_gene: TRBJ1-6
v_gene: TRBV27
abundance: .
d_gene: .

CDR3aa: CATSTTGGVGYTF
CDR3nt: TGTGCCACCAGCACCACAGGGGGCGTTGGCTACACCTTC
j_gene: TRBJ1-2
v_gene: TRBV15
abundance: .
d_gene: TRBD1

CDR3aa: CASSSDWTGETQYF
CDR3nt: TGTGCCAGCAGCTCAGATTGGACGGGGGAGACCCAGTACTTC
j_gene: TRBJ2-5
v_gene: TRBV5-5
abundance: .
d_gene: .

CDR3aa: CASSFQGAYEQFF
CDR3nt: TGTGCCAGCAGCTTCCAGGGGGCCTATGAGCAGTTCTTC
j_gene: TRBJ2-1
v_gene: TRBV13
abundance: .
d_gene: TRBD1

CDR3aa: CATVAEGNTIYF
CDR3nt: TGTGCCACCGTAGCTGAGGGAAACACCATATATTTT
j_gene: TRBJ1-3
v_gene: TRBV6-1
abundance: .
d_gene: .

CDR3aa: CATKTGGEQYF
CDR3nt: TGTGCCACCAAGACAGGCGGCGAGCAGTACTTC
j_gene: TRBJ2-7
v_gene: TRBV11-1
abundance: once
d_gene: .

CDR3aa: CASSYSTSGAQDTQYF
CDR3nt: TGTGCCAGCAGTTATTCGACTAGCGGGGCCCAAGATACGCAGTATTTT
j_gene: TRBJ2-3
v_gene: TRBV6-6
abundance: .
d_gene: TRBD2

CDR3aa: CASSVVGGTANTGELFF
CDR3nt: TGTGCCAGCAGCGTAGTTGGAGGGACAGCGAACACCGGGGAGCTGTTTTTT
j_gene: TRBJ2-2
v_gene: TRBV9
abundance: .
d_gene: .

CDR3aa: CSVAYDRWRTEAFF
CDR3nt: TGCAGCGTTGCCTATGACAGGTGGCGCACTGAAGCTTTCTTT
j_gene: TRBJ1-1
v_gene: TRBV29-1
abundance: .
d_gene: .

CDR3aa: CASSRGGGTEAFF
CDR3nt: TGTGCCAGCAGCCGAGGTGGTGGGACTGAAGCTTTCTTT
j_gene: TRBJ1-1
v_gene: TRBV7-3
abundance: .
d_gene: .

CDR3aa: CASSVVGAGSTDTQYF
CDR3nt: TGTGCCAGCAGCGTAGTTGGCGCGGGAAGCACAGATACGCAGTATTTT
j_gene: TRBJ2-3
v_gene: TRBV9
abundance: .
d_gene: .

CDR3aa: CASTLEVIEGKLFF
CDR3nt: TGTGCCAGCACCCTCGAGGTAATCGAAGGAAAACTGTTTTTT
j_gene: TRBJ1-4
v_gene: TRBV2
abundance: once
d_gene: .

CDR3aa: CASSFNEQYF
CDR3nt: TGCGCCAGCAGCTTCAACGAGCAGTACTTC
j_gene: TRBJ2-7
v_gene: TRBV5-1
abundance: .
d_gene: .

CDR3aa: CASSQVGGGKHTDTQYF
CDR3nt: TGCGCCAGCAGCCAAGTGGGCGGGGGAAAACACACAGATACGCAGTATTTT
j_gene: TRBJ2-3
v_gene: TRBV4-3
abundance: .
d_gene: TRBD2

CDR3aa: CASRVRDSNQPQHF
CDR3nt: TGTGCCAGTCGGGTCCGGGATAGCAATCAGCCCCAGCATTTT
j_gene: TRBJ1-5
v_gene: TRBV19
abundance: .
d_gene: .

CDR3aa: CASSLGLGNSPLHF
CDR3nt: TGTGCCAGCAGCCTCGGACTGGGGAATTCACCCCTCCACTTT
j_gene: TRBJ1-6
v_gene: TRBV7-9
abundance: .
d_gene: .

CDR3aa: CASVGAVNTEAFF
CDR3nt: TGTGCCAGCGTGGGGGCGGTGAACACTGAAGCTTTCTTT
j_gene: TRBJ1-1
v_gene: TRBV2
abundance: .
d_gene: .

CDR3aa: CASSPQPSGGAYEQYF
CDR3nt: TGCGCCAGCAGCCCCCAACCTAGCGGGGGGGCTTACGAGCAGTACTTC
j_gene: TRBJ2-7
v_gene: TRBV4-3
abundance: .
d_gene: TRBD2

CDR3aa: CASSSEGGVGVWDGYTF
CDR3nt: TGTGCCAGCAGCTCCGAAGGAGGAGTAGGTGTTTGGGATGGCTACACCTTC
j_gene: TRBJ1-2
v_gene: TRBV11-2
abundance: .
d_gene: .

CDR3aa: CAISGGRETQYF
CDR3nt: TGTGCCATTTCGGGGGGGCGGGAGACCCAGTACTTC
j_gene: TRBJ2-5
v_gene: TRBV7-9
abundance: .
d_gene: TRBD2

CDR3aa: CAWRRPGKGYEQYF
CDR3nt: TGTGCCTGGAGGCGACCAGGGAAGGGCTACGAGCAGTACTTC
j_gene: TRBJ2-7
v_gene: TRBV30
abundance: .
d_gene: .

CDR3aa: CASSVATGGGEQYF
CDR3nt: TGTGCCAGCAGCGTAGCTACGGGAGGCGGGGAACAGTACTTC
j_gene: TRBJ2-7
v_gene: TRBV9
abundance: .
d_gene: TRBD2

CDR3aa: CAWSVHFDSRYGYTF
CDR3nt: TGTGCCTGGAGTGTACACTTCGACAGCCGCTATGGCTACACCTTC
j_gene: TRBJ1-2
v_gene: TRBV30
abundance: once
d_gene: .

CDR3aa: CASSPRMGGRYQETQYF
CDR3nt: TGTGCCAGCAGCCCTAGGATGGGGGGACGGTACCAAGAGACCCAGTACTTC
j_gene: TRBJ2-5
v_gene: TRBV4-2
abundance: .
d_gene: .

CDR3aa: CASSQKARLAQHF
CDR3nt: TGTGCCAGCAGCCAAAAAGCCCGGTTGGCCCAGCATTTT
j_gene: TRBJ1-5
v_gene: TRBV4-2
abundance: .
d_gene: .

CDR3aa: CASSEASGGPVAKNIQYF
CDR3nt: TGTGCCAGCAGTGAGGCTAGCGGGGGGCCGGTAGCCAAAAACATTCAGTACTTC
j_gene: TRBJ2-4
v_gene: TRBV2
abundance: .
d_gene: TRBD2

CDR3aa: CASSDTEDGGDTDTQYF
CDR3nt: TGTGCCAGCAGCGATACCGAGGACGGGGGGGACACAGATACGCAGTATTTT
j_gene: TRBJ2-3
v_gene: TRBV7-8
abundance: .
d_gene: TRBD2

CDR3aa: CASSLTGTGTYEQYF
CDR3nt: TGTGCCAGCAGCCTCACCGGGACAGGGACCTACGAGCAGTACTTC
j_gene: TRBJ2-7
v_gene: TRBV21-1
abundance: .
d_gene: .

CDR3aa: CASSLAGGLPQETQYF
CDR3nt: TGCGCCAGCAGCTTAGCGGGGGGGCTCCCCCAAGAGACCCAGTACTTC
j_gene: TRBJ2-5
v_gene: TRBV5-1
abundance: .
d_gene: TRBD2

CDR3aa: CAISGGTGPYGYTF
CDR3nt: TGTGCCATCAGTGGTGGGACAGGGCCCTATGGCTACACCTTC
j_gene: TRBJ1-2
v_gene: TRBV10-3
abundance: .
d_gene: TRBD1

CDR3aa: CASSLGGVQETQYF
CDR3nt: TGCGCCAGCAGCTTGGGCGGGGTCCAAGAGACCCAGTACTTC
j_gene: TRBJ2-5
v_gene: TRBV5-1
abundance: .
d_gene: .

CDR3aa: CASSLAGGRDEQYF
CDR3nt: TGTGCCAGCAGCCTAGCGGGGGGGAGGGACGAGCAGTACTTC
j_gene: TRBJ2-7
v_gene: TRBV6-5
abundance: .
d_gene: TRBD2

CDR3aa: CASETGGHEQYF
CDR3nt: TGTGCCAGTGAGACAGGGGGCCACGAGCAGTACTTC
j_gene: TRBJ2-7
v_gene: TRBV7-8
abundance: medium-sized
d_gene: TRBD1